This is a list of T cell receptor beta chains from one sample in a study of cytomegalovirus exposure and HLA in healthy donors. Sequencing was performed with immunoSEQ multiplex PCR; in TCRdb, only in-frame clones are kept and a portion is missing. This sample has under 200,000 clones; about four fifths occur once, and the top ten carry about 2.5%. Sequenced sample: PBMCs. These receptors were collected from a woman aged 45-65 years in good health and CMV-seronegative. Both conserved end residues are part of each CDR3. The order of the fields is V gene, J gene, CDR3 protein.

v_gene: TRBV5-1
j_gene: TRBJ2-7
CDR3aa: CASSPGQGAIHEQYF

v_gene: TRBV7-3
j_gene: TRBJ2-3
CDR3aa: CASSPRRAPGDTQYF

v_gene: TRBV6-1
j_gene: TRBJ2-1
CDR3aa: CASSAGQGASYNEQFF

v_gene: TRBV5-1
j_gene: TRBJ1-3
CDR3aa: CASRLWTGTTNGNTIYF

v_gene: TRBV4-2
j_gene: TRBJ1-6
CDR3aa: CASSQDGQGWNSPLHF

v_gene: TRBV19
j_gene: TRBJ2-3
CDR3aa: CASSIRLAPTFTDTQYF

v_gene: TRBV6-5
j_gene: TRBJ1-1
CDR3aa: CASSIARTGPGFF

v_gene: TRBV2
j_gene: TRBJ2-1
CDR3aa: CASSRITRNEQFF

v_gene: TRBV18
j_gene: TRBJ2-5
CDR3aa: CASSPRTGGSGETQYF

v_gene: TRBV6-6
j_gene: TRBJ2-7
CDR3aa: CASRETAGGSYEQYF

v_gene: TRBV7-9
j_gene: TRBJ1-5
CDR3aa: CASSLTNSNQPQHF

v_gene: TRBV11-2
j_gene: TRBJ1-2
CDR3aa: CASSPPLAGNYGYTF

v_gene: TRBV19
j_gene: TRBJ2-3
CDR3aa: CASSQTGGNTQYF

v_gene: TRBV25-1
j_gene: TRBJ1-1
CDR3aa: CASSAPGRGRLMNTEAFF

v_gene: TRBV7-2
j_gene: TRBJ1-2
CDR3aa: CASSSPFASGYTF

v_gene: TRBV28
j_gene: TRBJ2-3
CDR3aa: CASRRTGTRDTQYF

v_gene: TRBV4-3
j_gene: TRBJ2-3
CDR3aa: CASSIQTGGGTDTQYF

v_gene: TRBV9
j_gene: TRBJ1-3
CDR3aa: CASSVWGDTIYF

v_gene: TRBV5-6
j_gene: TRBJ1-2
CDR3aa: CASSLVGQGGANYGYTF

v_gene: TRBV18
j_gene: TRBJ2-5
CDR3aa: CASSPWTSAQETQYF